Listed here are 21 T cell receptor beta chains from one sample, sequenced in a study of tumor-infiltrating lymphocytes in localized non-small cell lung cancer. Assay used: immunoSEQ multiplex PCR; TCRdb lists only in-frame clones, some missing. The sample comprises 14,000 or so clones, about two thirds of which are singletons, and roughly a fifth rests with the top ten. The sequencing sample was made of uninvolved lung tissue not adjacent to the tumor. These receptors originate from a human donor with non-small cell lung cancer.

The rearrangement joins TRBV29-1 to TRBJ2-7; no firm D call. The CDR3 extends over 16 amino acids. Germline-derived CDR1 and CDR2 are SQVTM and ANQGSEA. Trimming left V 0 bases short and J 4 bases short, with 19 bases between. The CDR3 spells CSVEDVGGASGYEQYF. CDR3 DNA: TGCAGCGTTGAAGATGTTGGCGGTGCTAGTGGTTACGAGCAGTACTTC.

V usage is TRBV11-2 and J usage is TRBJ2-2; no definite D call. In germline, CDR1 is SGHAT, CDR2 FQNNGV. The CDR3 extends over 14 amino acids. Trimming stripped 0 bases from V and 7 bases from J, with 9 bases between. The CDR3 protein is CASSLDRVNGELFF. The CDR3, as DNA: TGTGCCAGCAGCTTAGATAGGGTAAACGGGGAGCTGTTTTTT.

DNA of the CDR3: TGTGCCTGGAGTAAAACAGGGGGAAGCAATCAGCCCCAGCATTTT. Translated, it gives CAWSKTGGSNQPQHF. The chain joins TRBV30 to TRBJ1-5; 8 nucleotides align to TRBD1. CDR3 size: 15 residues. V shed 2 bases and J 1 base; nucleotides not matched to a gene: 4. Per germline, CDR1 GTSNPN and CDR2 SVGIG (reference sequence).

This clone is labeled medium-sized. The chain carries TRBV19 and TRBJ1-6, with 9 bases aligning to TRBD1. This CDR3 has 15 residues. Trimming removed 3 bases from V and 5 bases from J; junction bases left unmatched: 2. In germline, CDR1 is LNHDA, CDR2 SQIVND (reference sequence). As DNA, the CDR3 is TGTGCCAGTAGTATCGGGACAGGGAATAATTCACCCCTCCACTTT. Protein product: CASSIGTGNNSPLHF.

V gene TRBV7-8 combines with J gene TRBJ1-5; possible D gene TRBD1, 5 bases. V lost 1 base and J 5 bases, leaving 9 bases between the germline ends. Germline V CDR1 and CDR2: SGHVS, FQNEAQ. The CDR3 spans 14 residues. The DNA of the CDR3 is TGTGCCAGCAGCTTAGTTGGGGGGGATCAGCCCCAGCATTTT. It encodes CASSLVGGDQPQHF.

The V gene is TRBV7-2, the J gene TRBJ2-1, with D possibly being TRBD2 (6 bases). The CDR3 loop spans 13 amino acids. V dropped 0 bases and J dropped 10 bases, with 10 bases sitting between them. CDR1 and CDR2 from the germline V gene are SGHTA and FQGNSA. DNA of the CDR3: TGTGCCAGCAGCTTAGCGCGGGGTAGCGAGCAGTTCTTC. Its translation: CASSLARGSEQFF. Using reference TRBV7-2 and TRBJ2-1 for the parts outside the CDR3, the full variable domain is GAGVSQSPSNKVTEKGKDVELRCDPISGHTALYWYRQSLGQGLEFLIYFQGNSAPDKSGLPSDRFSAERTGGSVSTLTIQRTQQEDSAVYLCASSLARGSEQFFGPGTRLTVL.

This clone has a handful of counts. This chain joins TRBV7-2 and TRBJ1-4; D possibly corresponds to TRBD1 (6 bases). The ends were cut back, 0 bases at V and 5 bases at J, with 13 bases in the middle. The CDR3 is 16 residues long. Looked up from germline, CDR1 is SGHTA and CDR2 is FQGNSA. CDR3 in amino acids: CASSLAGGGRNEKLFF. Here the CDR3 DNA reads TGTGCCAGCAGCTTAGCGGGGGGGGGCAGGAATGAAAAACTGTTTTTT.

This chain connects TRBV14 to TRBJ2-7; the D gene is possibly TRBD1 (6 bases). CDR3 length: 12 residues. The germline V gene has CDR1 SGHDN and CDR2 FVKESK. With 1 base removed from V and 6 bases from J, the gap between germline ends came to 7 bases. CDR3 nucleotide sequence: TGTGCCAGCAGCCAAGGCAGGGGCGAGCAGTACTTC. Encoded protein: CASSQGRGEQYF. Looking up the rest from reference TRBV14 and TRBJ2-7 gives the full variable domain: EAGVTQFPSHSVIEKGQTVTLRCDPISGHDNLYWYRRVMGKEIKFLLHFVKESKQDESGMPNNRFLAERTGGTYSTLKVQPAELEDSGVYFCASSQGRGEQYFGPGTRLTVT.

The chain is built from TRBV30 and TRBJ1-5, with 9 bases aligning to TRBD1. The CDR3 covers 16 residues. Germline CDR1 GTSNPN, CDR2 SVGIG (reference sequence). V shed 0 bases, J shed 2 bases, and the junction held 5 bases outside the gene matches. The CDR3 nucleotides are TGTGCCTGGAGTGTAAGGGGACAGGGTGGCAATCAGCCCCAGCATTTT. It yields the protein CAWSVRGQGGNQPQHF.

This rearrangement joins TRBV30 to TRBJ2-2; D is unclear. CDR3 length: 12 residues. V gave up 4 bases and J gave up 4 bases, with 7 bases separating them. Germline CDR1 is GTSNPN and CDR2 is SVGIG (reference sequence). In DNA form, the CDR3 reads TGTGCCTGGACGTCCGGCACCGGGGAGCTGTTTTTT. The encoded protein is CAWTSGTGELFF.

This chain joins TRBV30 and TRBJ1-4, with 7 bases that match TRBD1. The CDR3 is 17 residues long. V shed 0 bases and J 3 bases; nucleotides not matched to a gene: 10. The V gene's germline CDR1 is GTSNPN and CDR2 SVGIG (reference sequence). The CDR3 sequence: CAWSVLGGEAANEKLFF. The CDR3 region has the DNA TGTGCCTGGAGTGTTCTAGGGGGCGAAGCCGCTAATGAAAAACTGTTTTTT.

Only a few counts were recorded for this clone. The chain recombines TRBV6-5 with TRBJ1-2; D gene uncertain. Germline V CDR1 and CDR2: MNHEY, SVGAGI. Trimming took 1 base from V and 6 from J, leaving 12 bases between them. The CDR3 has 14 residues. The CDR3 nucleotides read TGTGCCAGCAGTTACTGGCAAAACAACGATGGCTACACCTTC. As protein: CASSYWQNNDGYTF.

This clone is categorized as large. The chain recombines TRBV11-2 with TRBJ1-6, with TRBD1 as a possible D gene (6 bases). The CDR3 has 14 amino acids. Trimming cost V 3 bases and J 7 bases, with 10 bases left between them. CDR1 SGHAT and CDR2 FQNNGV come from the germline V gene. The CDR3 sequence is CASSFEQGNSPLHF. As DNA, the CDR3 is TGTGCCAGCAGCTTTGAACAGGGAAATTCACCCCTCCACTTT.

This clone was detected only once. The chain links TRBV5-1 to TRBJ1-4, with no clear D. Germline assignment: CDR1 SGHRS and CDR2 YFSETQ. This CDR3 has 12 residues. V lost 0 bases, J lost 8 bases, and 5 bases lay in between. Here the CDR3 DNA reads TGCGCCAGCAGCTTGGATAGCGAAAAACTGTTTTTT. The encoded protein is CASSLDSEKLFF.

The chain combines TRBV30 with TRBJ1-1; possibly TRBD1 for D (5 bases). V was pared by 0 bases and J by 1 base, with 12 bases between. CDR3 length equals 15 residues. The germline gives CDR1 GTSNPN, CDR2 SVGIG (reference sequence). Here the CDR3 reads CAWSVYTGGNTEAFF. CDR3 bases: TGTGCCTGGAGTGTCTATACAGGTGGGAACACTGAAGCTTTCTTT.

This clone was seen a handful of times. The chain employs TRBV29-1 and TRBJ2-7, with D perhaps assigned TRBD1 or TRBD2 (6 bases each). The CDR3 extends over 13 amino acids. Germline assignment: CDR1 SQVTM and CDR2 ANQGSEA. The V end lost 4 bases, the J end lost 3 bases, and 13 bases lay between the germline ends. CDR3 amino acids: CSVVVGGVYEQYF. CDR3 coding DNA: TGCAGCGTTGTGGTCGGGGGCGTCTACGAGCAGTACTTC.

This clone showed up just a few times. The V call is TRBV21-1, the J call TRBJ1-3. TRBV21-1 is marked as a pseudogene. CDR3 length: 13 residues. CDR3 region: CASPGSSGNTIYF. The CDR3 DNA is TGTGCCAGCCCGGGCAGCTCTGGAAACACCATATATTTT.

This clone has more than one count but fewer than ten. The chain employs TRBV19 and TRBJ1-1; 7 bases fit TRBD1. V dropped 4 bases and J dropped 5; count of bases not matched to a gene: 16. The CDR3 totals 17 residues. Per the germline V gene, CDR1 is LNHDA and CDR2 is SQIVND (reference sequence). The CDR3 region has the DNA TGTGCCAGTAGTAGGTATGGCCAGGGGGATGGTAGGACTGAAGCTTTCTTT. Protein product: CASSRYGQGDGRTEAFF.

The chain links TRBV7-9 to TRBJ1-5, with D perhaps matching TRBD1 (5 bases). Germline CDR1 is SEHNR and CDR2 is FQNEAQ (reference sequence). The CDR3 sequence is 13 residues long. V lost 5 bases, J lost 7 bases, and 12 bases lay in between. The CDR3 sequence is CASSNSGKQPQHF. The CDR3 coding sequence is TGTGCCAGCAGCAACTCAGGGAAGCAGCCCCAGCATTTT.

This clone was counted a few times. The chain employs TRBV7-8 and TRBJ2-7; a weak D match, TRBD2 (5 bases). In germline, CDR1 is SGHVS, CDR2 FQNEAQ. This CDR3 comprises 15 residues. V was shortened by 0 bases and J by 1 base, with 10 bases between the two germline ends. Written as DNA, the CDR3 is TGTGCCAGCAGCTTAGCCGAGGGCCCTTCCTACGAGCAGTACTTC. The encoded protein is CASSLAEGPSYEQYF. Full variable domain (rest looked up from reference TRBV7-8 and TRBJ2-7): GAGVSQSPRYKVAKRGQDVALRCDPISGHVSLFWYQQALGQGPEFLTYFQNEAQLDKSGLPSDRFFAERPEGSVSTLKIQRTQQEDSAVYLCASSLAEGPSYEQYFGPGTRLTVT.

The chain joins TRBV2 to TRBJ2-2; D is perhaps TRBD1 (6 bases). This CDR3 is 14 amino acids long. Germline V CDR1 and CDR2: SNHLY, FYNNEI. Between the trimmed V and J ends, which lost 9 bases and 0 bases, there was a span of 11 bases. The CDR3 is CASTGFPNTGELFF. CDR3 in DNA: TGTGCCAGTACAGGGTTTCCGAACACCGGGGAGCTGTTTTTT.